A single sample gave rise to the 23 T cell receptor beta chains below, sequenced in a study of shared clonotypes between healthy human individuals (dated by TCRdb to the early 2020s). The method was the immunoSEQ multiplex PCR assay. TCRdb re-hosts the immuneACCESS table, in-frame sequences only. Its copies lack some clones; in the studies checked, an unresolved V gene accounts for under half of them, and the cause for the rest is not known. The sample profile shows some 2,000,000 clones; roughly 96% of them were found once. 0.13% of the sample belongs to the ten largest clones. The sample taken for sequencing was naive CD4+ T cells sorted from blood. The cell subset or site label of this sample denotes: CD45RA+ positively selected. The source of these receptors is a man between 18 and 29 years old in good health.

The chain carries TRBV5-6 and TRBJ2-3; D is possibly TRBD2 (6 bases). The V gene's germline CDR1 is SGHDT and CDR2 YYEEEE. The V gene lost 2 bases and the J gene lost 4 bases, with 14 bases spanning the gap. This CDR3 has 15 residues. The CDR3 here is CASSFIGRSPDTQYF. The CDR3 DNA is TGTGCCAGCAGCTTTATCGGGAGATCGCCAGATACGCAGTATTTT.

Of note for this clone: Other DNA sequences in the sample encode the same CDR3. V and J are TRBV28 and TRBJ1-6; no firm D call. This CDR3 comprises 14 residues. CDR1 and CDR2 from the germline V gene are MDHEN and SYDVKM. The V end was cut by 2 bases, the J end by 6 bases, with 8 bases between. The CDR3 is CASSLGQVNSPLHF. CDR3 nucleotide sequence: TGTGCCAGCAGTTTAGGGCAGGTTAATTCACCCCTCCACTTT.

A note on this clone: A junction end diverges from the germline sequence, so it may reflect a read error. This chain joins TRBV10-2 and TRBJ2-5; D gene unclear. Germline V gene data show CDR1 as WSHSY and CDR2 as SAAADI. The CDR3 consists of 13 residues. In DNA form, the CDR3 reads TGCGCCAGTAGGCGGCAGGCCCAAGAGTCCCAGTACTTC. Encoded protein: CASRRQAQESQYF.

This chain joins TRBV2 and TRBJ1-5; 7 nucleotides agree with TRBD1. CDR3 length: 14 amino acids. V lost 6 bases, J lost 7 bases, and 9 bases stayed unmatched. Germline V gene data show CDR1 as SNHLY and CDR2 as FYNNEI. DNA for the CDR3: TGTGCCAGCAGGGTCACAGGGGAGAAGCAGCCCCAGCATTTT. Translated: CASRVTGEKQPQHF. The full variable domain, rest sourced from reference TRBV2 and TRBJ1-5, is EPEVTQTPSHQVTQMGQEVILRCVPISNHLYFYWYRQILGQKVEFLVSFYNNEISEKSEIFDDQFSVERPDGSNFTLKIRSTKLEDSAMYFCASRVTGEKQPQHFGDGTRLSIL.

This chain uses TRBV19 with TRBJ1-5; 8 bases fit TRBD1. Looked up from germline, CDR1 is LNHDA and CDR2 is SQIVND (reference sequence). This CDR3 spans 18 amino acids. V lost 8 bases and J lost 6; bases outside the gene matches: 21. The CDR3 is CASFAGGAGGAPGQPQHF. CDR3 DNA sequence: TGTGCCAGTTTTGCAGGCGGGGCAGGGGGCGCCCCGGGTCAGCCCCAGCATTTT.

The V call is TRBV6-5, the J call TRBJ1-2; D may be TRBD1 (5 bases). The CDR3 consists of 14 residues. Deletions cut 6 bases from V and 8 bases from J, with 19 bases between. Germline assignment: CDR1 MNHEY and CDR2 SVGAGI. The CDR3 reads CASSPRAQGGGYTF. The CDR3 DNA reads as TGTGCCAGCAGCCCACGGGCGCAGGGTGGAGGCTACACCTTC.

The chain recombines TRBV30 with TRBJ2-7; D is unresolved. V was pared by 2 bases and J by 3 bases, with 11 bases between. In germline, CDR1 is GTSNPN, CDR2 SVGIG (reference sequence). The length of the CDR3 is 13 residues. DNA of the CDR3: TGTGCCTGGAGTCCAAAGTCACACTACGAGCAGTACTTC. This gives the protein CAWSPKSHYEQYF.

Of note for this clone: At the DNA level, this CDR3 is encoded by other sequences in the same sample as well. The chain carries TRBV5-1 and TRBJ2-3, with TRBD2 matching 7 bases. The CDR3 is made up of 15 amino acids. After removal of 0 bases from V and 1 base from J, the junction contained 2 bases not matched to a gene. Germline V gives CDR1 SGHRS, CDR2 YFSETQ. CDR3 sequence (DNA): TGCGCCAGCAGCTTGGTGCTAGCGGGCACAGATACGCAGTATTTT. Encoded protein: CASSLVLAGTDTQYF.

V usage is TRBV4-3 and J usage is TRBJ1-2; 8 bases line up with TRBD1. From germline, CDR1 is LGHNA and CDR2 YSLEER. The ends lost 9 bases at V and 2 bases at J; junction bases unmatched: 2. CDR3 length: 12 residues. In DNA form, the CDR3 reads TGCGCCAGTCAGGGGGCGAACTATGGCTACACCTTC. Translation: CASQGANYGYTF.

The chain uses TRBV6-6 and TRBJ2-2; 7 bases line up with TRBD1. Germline lookup yields CDR1 MNHNY and CDR2 SVGAGI (reference sequence). The CDR3 contains 13 residues. After removal of 8 bases from V and 4 bases from J, the junction contained 4 bases not matched to a gene. The CDR3 DNA follows: TGTGCCAGCTCCGACAGGGTCACCGGGGAGCTGTTTTTT. This codes for CASSDRVTGELFF.

The chain has TRBV7-9 and TRBJ2-3; 8 nucleotides agree with TRBD2. The CDR3 has 17 amino acids. Germline lookup yields CDR1 SEHNR and CDR2 FQNEAQ (reference sequence). V lost 4 bases, J lost 2 bases, and 11 bases stayed unmatched. The CDR3 nucleotides read TGTGCCAGCAGCTCTACTCAACTAGCGGTTAACACAGATACGCAGTATTTT. It yields the protein CASSSTQLAVNTDTQYF.

The J gene is TRBJ2-7, the V gene TRBV2, with 8 bases lining up with TRBD2. The CDR3 consists of 15 residues. V lost 1 base to trimming and J lost 3 bases; unmatched junction nucleotides: 5. Germline V gene lookup returns CDR1 SNHLY and CDR2 FYNNEI. The CDR3 is CASSEVSGSIYEQYF. The DNA for the CDR3 is TGTGCCAGCAGTGAAGTGAGCGGGAGCATCTACGAGCAGTACTTC.

The chain carries TRBV9 and TRBJ1-1; a weak D match, TRBD1 (6 bases). The CDR3 spans 17 residues. V lost 1 base to trimming and J lost 0 bases, with 16 bases between them. Looked up from germline, CDR1 is SGDLS and CDR2 is YYNGEE. The CDR3 region has the DNA TGTGCCAGCAGCGTAATGGGGCTGGGGGGCCTGAACACTGAAGCTTTCTTT. Its translation: CASSVMGLGGLNTEAFF.

The table lists this clone with a few counts. The same CDR3 also results from other DNA sequences found in this sample. V is TRBV18 and J is TRBJ2-7; no firm D call. V lost 3 bases and J 2 bases, leaving 5 bases between the germline ends. This CDR3 contains 12 residues. Germline assignment: CDR1 KGHSH and CDR2 LQKENI. In DNA form, the CDR3 reads TGTGCCAGCTCACCTTCAGCCTACGAGCAGTACTTC. This encodes CASSPSAYEQYF.

The chain combines TRBV5-4 with TRBJ2-7; tentatively, D is TRBD1 (6 bases). V dropped 4 bases and J dropped 3 bases, with 20 bases sitting between them. Germline lookup yields CDR1 SGHNT and CDR2 YYREEE (reference sequence). This CDR3 is 16 amino acids long. This CDR3 is CASSHFGQGINYEQYF. The DNA of the CDR3 is TGTGCCAGCAGCCACTTTGGGCAGGGGATAAACTACGAGCAGTACTTC.

The V call is TRBV5-6, the J call TRBJ1-2; 7 bases fit TRBD1. The CDR3 extends over 14 amino acids. The V gene's germline CDR1 is SGHDT and CDR2 YYEEEE. J lost 8 bases, V lost 2 bases, and 9 bases had no gene match. CDR3 sequence: CASSFRGGGDGYTF. The CDR3 nucleotides read TGTGCCAGCAGCTTCAGGGGAGGGGGCGACGGCTACACCTTC. The variable domain in full, completed from reference TRBV5-6 and TRBJ1-2, reads DAGVTQSPTHLIKTRGQQVTLRCSPKSGHDTVSWYQQALGQGPQFIFQYYEEEERQRGNFPDRFSGHQFPNYSSELNVNALLLGDSALYLCASSFRGGGDGYTFGSGTRLTVV.

This chain links TRBV28 with TRBJ2-1; D possibly corresponds to TRBD2 (7 bases). Germline V gives CDR1 MDHEN, CDR2 SYDVKM. The CDR3 contains 15 residues. Trimming cost V 7 bases and J 6 bases, with 19 bases left between them. CDR3 DNA: TGTGCCAGCACCCTAGGGGGAGCGGGGCGCAATGAGCAGTTCTTC. Its protein product is CASTLGGAGRNEQFF.

This clone was seen a single time. This chain uses TRBV4-1 with TRBJ2-7, with TRBD1 matching 10 bases. V shed 2 bases, J shed 5 bases, and the junction held 6 bases outside the gene matches. The CDR3 covers 15 residues. Looked up from germline, CDR1 is MGHRA and CDR2 is YSYEKL. CDR3 DNA: TGCGCCAGCAGCCAATGGGGGACAGGGGCTGACGAGCAGTACTTC. This codes for CASSQWGTGADEQYF.

The chain has TRBV5-1 and TRBJ2-7; unclear D gene. Looked up from germline, CDR1 is SGHRS and CDR2 is YFSETQ. Deletions cut 2 bases from V and 2 bases from J, with 11 bases between. CDR3 length equals 14 residues. The CDR3: CASSLTDGPYEQYF. The DNA of the CDR3 is TGCGCCAGCAGCTTAACCGACGGCCCCTACGAGCAGTACTTC.

This chain links TRBV5-6 with TRBJ2-1, with 11 bases lining up with TRBD2. The trim removed 4 bases at V and 2 bases at J, leaving 11 bases unmatched. The CDR3 contains 18 residues. Germline assignment: CDR1 SGHDT and CDR2 YYEEEE. CDR3 region: CASSTGTSGVKTYNEQFF. CDR3 DNA: TGTGCCAGCAGCACCGGGACTAGCGGAGTGAAAACCTACAATGAGCAGTTCTTC.

V is TRBV6-5 and J is TRBJ1-5; no reliable D call. Germline V CDR1 and CDR2: MNHEY, SVGAGI. Deletions cut 5 bases from V and 4 bases from J, with 15 bases between. The CDR3 totals 15 residues. The CDR3 sequence: CASSPRAAQNQPQHF. In DNA, the CDR3 is TGTGCCAGCAGTCCTAGGGCAGCTCAGAATCAGCCCCAGCATTTT.

This clone has only one observation. The chain recombines TRBV7-9 with TRBJ1-4; D is possibly TRBD1 (5 bases). Germline V lookup: CDR1 SEHNR, CDR2 FQNEAQ (reference sequence). V was pared by 1 base and J by 7 bases, with 13 bases between. This CDR3 is 15 amino acids long. The CDR3 nucleotides are TGTGCCAGCAGCTTAGTGCCGGGGCGGGTTGAAAAACTGTTTTTT. Translation gives CASSLVPGRVEKLFF. Together with reference TRBV7-9 and TRBJ1-4, the CDR3 gives the full variable domain: DTGVSQNPRHKITKRGQNVTFRCDPISEHNRLYWYRQTLGQGPEFLTYFQNEAQLEKSRLLSDRFSAERPKGSFSTLEIQRTEQGDSAMYLCASSLVPGRVEKLFFGSGTQLSVL.

The chain carries TRBV27 and TRBJ1-5; tentatively, D is TRBD1 (6 bases). CDR1 is MNHEY and CDR2 is SMNVEV in the germline V gene (reference sequence). V lost 0 bases, J lost 4 bases, and 10 bases lay in between. There are 15 residues in the CDR3. CDR3 DNA: TGTGCCAGCAGTTTATCGGGGGCAGGGAATCAGCCCCAGCATTTT. Its protein is CASSLSGAGNQPQHF.